The next 13 T cell receptor beta chains were all read from a single sample in a study of T cells expressing NK-cell markers. TCRdb reworked the 5' RACE reads into one entry per CDR3 protein, no DNA. The sample's table shows 350,000 to 450,000 distinct CDR3 sequences. Source material: blood T cells: a sorted CD56 or NKG2C T cell subset, CD4+ or CD8+ T cells, or bulk PBMC T cells (not recorded which). The receptors shown here come from a man aged 18-70 years in good health.

V gene TRBV7-2 combines with J gene TRBJ2-1. This CDR3 spans 15 amino acids. Germline CDR1 reads SGHTA; CDR2 reads FQGNSA. CDR3 protein: CASSLRRVGYNEQFF.

The chain uses TRBV20-1 and TRBJ2-4. Germline V CDR1 and CDR2: DFQATT, SNEGSKA (reference sequence). The length of the CDR3 is 12 residues. The CDR3 sequence is CSAIRGQNIQYF.

The chain employs TRBV6-1 and TRBJ1-1. This CDR3 is built from 14 residues. Germline V gene lookup returns CDR1 MNHNS and CDR2 SASEGT. CDR3 region: CASSEQAENTEAFF.

This rearrangement joins TRBV28 to TRBJ2-7; TCRdb reports TRBD1, a call that lacks DNA to check it against. This CDR3 region has 14 residues. Germline values: CDR1 MDHEN, CDR2 SYDVKM. The CDR3 sequence is CASTTQGGTYEQYF.

The chain uses TRBV28 and TRBJ2-5; with no DNA, the TCRdb D assignment of TRBD1 cannot be verified. This CDR3 has 15 residues. Germline CDR1 reads MDHEN; CDR2 reads SYDVKM. CDR3 residues: CASSLGDRVRETQYF.

The chain combines TRBV2 with TRBJ2-1. There are 11 residues in the CDR3. Germline CDR1 and CDR2: SNHLY and FYNNEI. This CDR3 is CASRYSNEQFF. The variable domain in full, with the rest retrieved from reference TRBV2 and TRBJ2-1, is EPEVTQTPSHQVTQMGQEVILRCVPISNHLYFYWYRQILGQKVEFLVSFYNNEISEKSEIFDDQFSVERPDGSNFTLKIRSTKLEDSAMYFCASRYSNEQFFGPGTRLTVL.

The chain combines TRBV6-5 with TRBJ2-1; the TCRdb call, TRBD1, lacks DNA for checking. Germline loops: CDR1 MNHEY, CDR2 SVGAGI. There are 16 residues in the CDR3. CDR3 residues: CASSYLSQGINNEQFF.

The CDR3 region is CSARQFQETQYF. The chain has TRBV20-1 and TRBJ2-5. The germline gives CDR1 DFQATT, CDR2 SNEGSKA (reference sequence). The CDR3 runs to 12 residues.

This chain links TRBV28 with TRBJ2-7; TCRdb reports TRBD1, a call that lacks DNA to check it against. This CDR3 region has 12 residues. CDR1 is MDHEN, CDR2 SYDVKM, per germline. The CDR3 sequence: CASNSRGYEQYF.

The chain links TRBV19 to TRBJ2-7; TCRdb reports TRBD2, a call that lacks DNA to check it against. Germline CDR1 reads LNHDA; CDR2 reads SQIVND (reference sequence). This CDR3 has 15 residues. The CDR3 sequence: CASSPSAGGPYEQYF.

The chain has TRBV7-3 and TRBJ1-1; TCRdb returns TRBD1, unconfirmable since there is no DNA. Germline lookup yields CDR1 SGHTA and CDR2 FQGTGA. The CDR3 has 14 residues. The CDR3 region is CASSRTGGRTEAFF.

The V call is TRBV6-5, the J call TRBJ1-6; TCRdb's assignment of TRBD1 cannot be checked, as there is no DNA. The CDR3 runs to 14 residues. Germline assignment: CDR1 MNHEY and CDR2 SVGAGI. CDR3 in amino acids: CAYPMRLGGSPLHF.

The chain couples TRBV6-5 to TRBJ1-3. Germline values: CDR1 MNHEY, CDR2 SVGAGI. This CDR3 spans 14 amino acids. CDR3 sequence: CASSYERFGNTIYF.